This is a list of T cell receptor beta chains from one sample in a study of graft-versus-host responses after intestinal transplantation. The assay was immunoSEQ multiplex PCR, and TCRdb's table has in-frame clones only and misses some. This table holds over 8,500 clones, about a quarter found once. Sequences were derived from alloreactive CD8+ T cells from a mixed lymphocyte reaction culture, sampled before transplantation. Receptors originate from a human patient who was an organ donor for intestinal transplantation. Both conserved end residues are part of each CDR3. A D gene is named only where the DNA matches it firmly. Size values are once, few and many counts, or a class for expanded clones, and some rows have none.

v_call	d_call	cdr3_length	j_call	clone_size	cdr3_aa	cdr3_nt
TRBV19	-	13	TRBJ2-7	-	CASSLVTSYEQYF	TGTGCCAGTTCCCTTGTGACCTCCTACGAGCAGTACTTC
TRBV11-3	TRBD1	14	TRBJ2-7	-	CASSFGTATYEQYF	TGTGCCAGCAGCTTCGGGACAGCAACCTACGAGCAGTACTTC
TRBV27	TRBD2	15	TRBJ2-7	-	CASSQTAGVTYEQYF	TGTGCCAGCAGCCAAACGGCGGGAGTGACCTACGAGCAGTACTTC
TRBV19	-	15	TRBJ1-5	-	CASSIWGASNQPQHF	TGTGCCAGTAGTATATGGGGGGCAAGCAATCAGCCCCAGCATTTT
TRBV9	TRBD2	19	TRBJ2-1	few	CASTPDGLAGVGSYNEQFF	TGTGCCAGCACCCCAGATGGACTAGCGGGGGTCGGCTCCTACAATGAGCAGTTCTTC
TRBV29-1	-	15	TRBJ2-7	few	CSVERVGTQTYEQYF	TGCAGCGTTGAAAGGGTCGGGACACAAACCTACGAGCAGTACTTC
TRBV4-3	-	15	TRBJ2-7	-	CASSHPGTPAYEQYF	TGCGCCAGCAGCCACCCCGGGACCCCGGCCTACGAGCAGTACTTC
TRBV21-1	-	17	TRBJ2-5	-	CASSKAKGIAAKETQYF	TGTGCCAGCAGCAAAGCAAAGGGCATAGCCGCTAAAGAGACCCAGTACTTC
TRBV7-1	TRBD2	16	TRBJ2-1	-	CASIVRTSGTYNEQFF	TGTGCCAGCATAGTAAGGACTAGCGGGACCTACAATGAGCAGTTCTTC
TRBV6-5	-	13	TRBJ1-5	-	CASSYSMQRDQHF	TGTGCCAGCAGTTACTCGATGCAGCGGGACCAGCATTTT
TRBV2	-	13	TRBJ1-4	medium-sized	CASRDSLNEKLFF	TGTGCCAGCAGGGACAGCCTTAATGAAAAACTGTTTTTT
TRBV9	-	15	TRBJ1-3	medium-sized	CASSVGAFSGNTIYF	TGTGCCAGCAGCGTAGGAGCCTTCTCTGGAAACACCATATATTTT
TRBV7-9	-	12	TRBJ2-3	-	CASSVYTDTQYF	TGTGCCAGCAGCGTATACACAGATACGCAGTATTTT
TRBV9	-	15	TRBJ1-2	once	CASSIFSMGGPGYTF	TGTGCCAGCAGTATCTTTAGTATGGGGGGCCCCGGCTACACCTTC
TRBV11-3	-	12	TRBJ2-7	few	CASSLVSYEQYF	TGTGCCAGCAGCTTAGTCTCCTACGAGCAGTACTTC
TRBV27	-	15	TRBJ2-1	-	CASSQYHGDYNEQFF	TGTGCCAGCAGTCAGTACCACGGGGATTACAATGAGCAGTTCTTC
TRBV5-4	-	14	TRBJ1-1	-	CASSQLLSNTEAFF	TGCGCCAGCAGCCAACTACTCTCGAACACTGAAGCTTTCTTT
TRBV7-9	TRBD1	16	TRBJ1-2	few	CASSRDQGGPVYGYTF	TGTGCCAGCAGCAGAGATCAGGGGGGCCCAGTCTATGGCTACACCTTC
TRBV6-5	-	14	TRBJ1-1	few	CASSYGGGLTEAFF	TGTGCCAGCAGTTACGGGGGAGGACTTACTGAAGCTTTCTTT
TRBV4-3	-	14	TRBJ2-7	-	CASSFMTDSYEQYF	TGCGCCAGCAGCTTTATGACAGATTCCTACGAGCAGTACTTC
TRBV7-9	-	12	TRBJ2-7	-	CASSFDRYEQYF	TGTGCCAGCAGCTTCGACCGTTACGAGCAGTACTTC
TRBV4-1	-	14	TRBJ1-2	few	CASSPQRGGLGYTF	TGCGCCAGCAGCCCCCAACGGGGGGGGCTGGGCTACACCTTC
TRBV11-2	-	14	TRBJ2-5	many	CASDETGRGETQYF	TGTGCCAGCGACGAAACAGGGAGAGGGGAGACCCAGTACTTC
TRBV29-1	TRBD1	12	TRBJ2-7	-	CSGIGQGYEQYF	TGCAGTGGGATCGGACAGGGCTACGAGCAGTACTTC
TRBV9	-	15	TRBJ2-1	-	CASSAFGEEYNEQFF	TGTGCCAGCAGCGCCTTTGGGGAGGAATACAATGAGCAGTTCTTC
TRBV28	-	14	TRBJ2-3	large	CASSFLGTTDTQYF	TGTGCCAGCAGTTTTTTAGGGACCACAGATACGCAGTATTTT
TRBV6-9	TRBD1	11	TRBJ2-7	few	CATNRGYEQYF	TGTGCCACCAACAGGGGGTACGAGCAGTACTTC
TRBV11-2	-	16	TRBJ2-6	-	CASSLVRTYGANVLTF	TGTGCCAGCAGCTTAGTTAGGACATATGGGGCCAACGTCCTGACTTTC
TRBV4-1	-	13	TRBJ2-7	-	CASSIASSYEQYF	TGCGCCAGCAGTATCGCTAGCTCCTACGAGCAGTACTTC
TRBV27	-	13	TRBJ1-1	-	CASSYPGNTEAFF	TGTGCCAGCAGTTACCCAGGAAACACTGAAGCTTTCTTT
TRBV10-3	TRBD2	15	TRBJ2-7	medium-sized	CAISATTSGYYEQYF	TGTGCCATCAGTGCCACGACTAGCGGATACTACGAGCAGTACTTC
TRBV11-2	-	15	TRBJ2-1	-	CASSWGLSSYNEQFF	TGTGCCAGCAGCTGGGGACTCAGCTCCTACAATGAGCAGTTCTTC
TRBV5-4	TRBD1	15	TRBJ1-2	-	CASSLPGTGFYGYTF	TGTGCCAGCAGCTTGCCCGGGACAGGGTTCTATGGCTACACCTTC
TRBV4-1	TRBD1	15	TRBJ2-7	few	CASSHPGQVSYEQYF	TGCGCCAGCAGCCACCCGGGACAGGTTTCCTACGAGCAGTACTTC
TRBV7-9	TRBD2	14	TRBJ2-5	-	CASSFGLAAETQYF	TGTGCCAGCAGCTTCGGACTAGCGGCAGAGACCCAGTACTTC
TRBV19	-	14	TRBJ2-7	medium-sized	CASSIGVGSYEQYF	TGTGCCAGTAGTATAGGGGTGGGATCCTACGAGCAGTACTTC
TRBV10-2	-	15	TRBJ1-5	few	CASRTETASGQPQHF	TGCGCCAGCAGAACCGAGACGGCCTCAGGTCAGCCCCAGCATTTT
TRBV11-2	TRBD2	15	TRBJ2-3	-	CASSLGGGVTDTQYF	TGTGCCAGCAGCTTGGGCGGGGGGGTTACAGATACGCAGTATTTT
TRBV29-1	TRBD1	13	TRBJ1-1	few	CSVGTVLNTEAFF	TGCAGCGTCGGGACAGTTTTGAACACTGAAGCTTTCTTT
TRBV27	-	12	TRBJ1-1	-	CATETVQGEAFF	TGTGCCACCGAAACGGTTCAGGGTGAAGCTTTCTTT
TRBV4-3	-	18	TRBJ1-5	-	CASRQDGPPGARNQPQHF	TGCGCCAGCAGGCAAGATGGACCGCCGGGGGCGCGCAATCAGCCCCAGCATTTT
TRBV11-2	TRBD2	15	TRBJ2-1	-	CASSLVTSGYNEQFF	TGTGCCAGCAGCTTAGTCACTAGCGGGTACAATGAGCAGTTCTTC
TRBV11-3	TRBD2	13	TRBJ2-1	-	CASSLNSGGEQFF	TGTGCCAGCAGCTTAAACTCGGGAGGTGAGCAGTTCTTC
TRBV7-2	-	14	TRBJ2-7	-	CASSFFGATYEQYF	TGTGCCAGCAGCTTCTTCGGGGCCACCTACGAGCAGTACTTC
TRBV27	TRBD1	15	TRBJ2-5	-	CASSSATGVQETQYF	TGTGCCAGCAGTTCCGCGACAGGGGTCCAAGAGACCCAGTACTTC
TRBV13	TRBD1	14	TRBJ1-2	-	CASSYRTGLYGYTF	TGTGCCAGCAGCTATCGGACAGGCCTCTATGGCTACACCTTC
TRBV7-4	-	13	TRBJ2-3	once	CASSSGSTDTQYF	TGTGCCAGCAGTTCCGGGTCCACAGATACGCAGTATTTT
TRBV7-3	TRBD1	12	TRBJ2-3	few	CASSLDRDTQYF	TGTGCCAGCAGCTTGGACAGGGATACGCAGTATTTT